This T cell receptor (beta chain) was identified during a study of cytomegalovirus exposure and HLA in healthy donors (dated by TCRdb to about 2017). About the investigation overall: An earlier analysis of roughly 500 of the donors reported 250 to 300 Gb of sequence data and approximately 110 million unique TCR beta sequences from about 200 million T cells. An early release covering 550 to 650 HLA-typed donors comprised about 300 gigabases of sequencing data and 85 million or so unique TCR sequences. Of the roughly 390 genotyped donors, over 80% were placed in the genetic ancestry cluster associated with self-reported Caucasian donors. The aim of the study was to test whether cataloging public T cell receptors could identify signatures of past pathogen exposure. The T cell repertoires of around 730 subjects were profiled by immunosequencing and related to cytomegalovirus serostatus. Along with the roughly 700-subject first cohort, a separate validation cohort of over a hundred different subjects was used. To predict cytomegalovirus infection status, the study combined high-throughput TCR immunosequencing, statistical association of individual TCRs with disease status, and machine learning. To study patterns of TCR occurrence, a later analysis re-analyzed previously published TCR beta repertoires from around 670 donors and added high-resolution HLA genotyping. Rather than drawing on any new phenotypic data, the later analysis identified candidate immune exposures from TCR beta sequences and the way those sequences occurred across donors. An earlier analysis of fewer than 750 of the donors used high-throughput TCR beta sequencing to judge whether each TCR beta V gene segment behaved as functional or pseudogenic. Donor age, sex, ethnicity and CMV serostatus were compiled together with the repertoire data. Genome-wide SNP genotypes for about three fifths of the 666 donors were used in a later genetic analysis, which treated that subset as a discovery cohort. All discovery cohort repertoires had been generated on a single sequencing platform. HLA typing included class I and class II loci at four-digit resolution. Typing coverage varied by locus: about 620-630 donors for A, B, C, DRB1 and DQB1; more than 500 for DQA1; approximately 610 for DPA1; 450 to 480 for DPB1. About 5 DR-DQ haplotypes were handled as single units for association and clustering, since linkage in the cohort was strong. Across under 500 genotyped donors of the cohort, an average of roughly 250,000 unique TCR beta nucleotide sequences per donor were sequenced, and approximately 17% of those sequences were non-productive.

Comment on this clone: What antigen it recognizes has not been identified. One end of the junction is discordant with germline, which a read error may explain.

The cohort was made up of 500 to 800 healthy bone marrow donors. Cohort members were all nominally healthy when sampled, although unrecorded immune exposures were likely present. The donor tested CMV seropositive and was one of the 289 seropositive cohort members. A peripheral blood sample was collected from each donor, and TCR beta sequencing was performed on peripheral blood mononuclear cells. Genomic DNA was extracted from the blood cell samples with the Qiagen DNeasy Blood Extraction Kit. Overall study outcomes, separate from this receptor: Correlated functional status among segregating V segments might reflect linkage disequilibrium, but an unknown experimental factor could not be ruled out. A cluster of highly shared sequence variants was judged likely to represent a technical artifact of the sequencing pipeline. According to the authors, the approach could potentially be generalized to other disease states and immunological phenotypes. In a later genetic analysis, a missense DCLRE1C variant was associated with V-gene and J-gene trimming of TCR beta chains, and the association was replicated in an independent cohort. When HLA alleles, especially DR and DQ, strongly co-occurred, TCR associations were difficult to assign to individual alleles. The classifier was reported to diagnose cytomegalovirus status with high specificity and sensitivity in both the original and validation cohorts. In a later analysis, most CMV-associated TCR beta chains were found to appear HLA-restricted, with HLA associations seemingly driven largely by CMV exposure. Most TCR sequences were observed very rarely across donors, whereas some public TCRs were present in many individuals. Because counts were too low, fewer than 20 rarely observed V segments, including chromosome 9 orphons, were excluded from the earlier analysis of several hundred of the donors. A further reported finding was that TCR beta sequences accurately predicted the HLA-A and HLA-B alleles for most subjects in the first cohort. Only TCR beta chains were sequenced in this cohort, and the absence of alpha or paired-chain data limited detectable features. In a later genetic analysis, fewer N-insertions in productive TCRs were reported among donors in an Asian-associated ancestry cluster than the roughly 700-donor mean. In a later analysis, several top co-occurrence clusters were reported to appear linked to parvovirus B19, influenza, CMV and Epstein-Barr virus. At a false discovery rate of 0.05, a later analysis linked some 17,000 TCR beta sequences to specific HLA alleles. Because some donors lacked HLA typing at each locus, the association tests relied only on the typed subset. Three of the identified cytomegalovirus-associated TCR beta chains were confirmed in vitro to be specific for cytomegalovirus antigens. In a later analysis, HLA-associated TCR beta chains were found to be more clonally expanded and to have lower generation probabilities than equally common non-associated chains. Presence/absence analyses assumed roughly uniform sequencing depth across donors, an assumption that may not hold. Some IMGT-functional V segments, including TRBV6-2 and TRBV6-3, could not be told apart with the 87-base-pair reads, so those segments were excluded. According to a later analysis, TCR association rates differed among HLA loci, with DRB1 alleles showing the most associated TCRs and HLA-C alleles showing the fewest. Broadly in line with IMGT annotations, most TCR beta V segments showed up in productive rearrangements about 90% or about 30% of the time in an earlier analysis of 587 of the donors. For the cohort, immune exposure information was limited to CMV serostatus. The study gave a list of about 150 TCR beta chains associated with cytomegalovirus.

CDR1 and CDR2 are drawn from the germline V gene (reference sequence): SSHAT, FNYEAQ. From the cysteine through the phenylalanine, the CDR3 covers 13 amino acids. Only the CDR3 DNA is retained, 39 bases long and in frame from the first base. Library preparation employed the immunoSEQ multiplex PCR assay. For the multiplex PCR, a mixture combining 60 forward primers for TCR Vbeta segments and 13 reverse primers for TCR Jbeta segments was used. A multiplex PCR assay on genomic DNA amplified the CDR3 region of rearranged TCR beta genes. On the Illumina HiSeq System, the amplified TCR beta libraries were sequenced as 87-base-pair reads. Per the source publication's procedure: A later analysis tallied roughly 76 million unique TCR beta chains across the 610 or so repertoires, and roughly 11 million of those chains were shared by two or more donors. Raw reads were error-corrected and collapsed into unique sequences with a nearest-neighbor algorithm that merged closely related sequences to remove PCR and sequencing errors. V, D and J gene segments were assigned by aligning CDR3 sequences to IMGT reference sequences. For a sequence to be retained, a match of at least six nucleotides to both a V gene segment and a J gene segment was required. Rearrangements were called productive when the CDR3 lacked stop codons and stayed in frame with V and J; all others were non-productive. CDR3 was defined according to IMGT convention as the region running from the second conserved V-encoded cysteine to the conserved J-encoded phenylalanine. In an earlier analysis of roughly 610 of the donors, sequences lacking an unambiguous match to a single V gene segment were excluded. In an earlier analysis of 587 of the donors, V segments were called functional above 56.7% productive rearrangements and were called segregating when the between-donor standard deviation exceeded 5%. A statistical classification framework was built for diagnosing cytomegalovirus status from the catalog of TCR beta chain sequences. In a later analysis, V and J genes were assigned by comparing TCR nucleotide sequences against IMGT/GENE-DB human TR gene sequences. In a later analysis, CDR3 sequences and most-parsimonious VDJ recombination scenarios were assigned using the TCRdist pipeline. A later analysis defined each TCR beta chain by its CDR3 amino acid sequence plus V-gene family, and excluded reads lacking a unique V-gene family. A later analysis removed 500 to 650 highly shared, low-generation-probability nucleotide sequences to deal with suspected cross-contamination and a sequencing artifact. In a later analysis, a clonal expansion index for each public chain was calculated from normalized within-repertoire ranks of inferred template counts. In a later analysis, generation probabilities were computed with a VDJ recombination model fitted to out-of-frame rearrangements, and the resulting probabilities were checked against IGoR. Hypergeometric tests were used in a later analysis to score TCR-TCR, TCR-HLA and TCR-CMV co-occurrence, with a repertoire-size bias correction applied to the TCR pairs. A later analysis estimated false discovery rates by permuting HLA or CMV assignments 20 times. In a later analysis, co-occurring TCRs were grouped using DBSCAN, with TCRdist sequence similarity added in when clustering inside HLA-allele-positive subsets. Co-occurrence clustering excluded repertoires with fewer than 30,000 or more than 120,000 public chains, plus five with anomalous nucleotide sharing. The table was pulled from immuneACCESS by TCRdb, which kept in-frame rearrangements only. Such tables lose some clones; where checked, under half of the loss comes from unresolved V genes, and the rest has no known cause. V and J calls and clone size are those listed in that table; D and trimming were worked out from the DNA. Across this sample there are 65,000 to 75,000 clones, with roughly 74% seen only once. Of the sample, around 10% falls within the top ten clones.

The receptor was isolated from a woman in her fifties or sixties in good health and CMV-seropositive. Rearrangement joined TRBV7-7 to TRBJ2-1, with a weak D call of TRBD1 (5 bases match). Sequencing used PBMCs. CDR3 protein: CASSFLVQGEQFF. The nucleotides are TGTGCTAGCAGCTTCCTAGTTCAGGGTGAGCAGTTCTTC.